The table lists the clone carrying this T cell receptor (beta chain) with a few counts. TCRdb called the RT-PCR reads again in MiXCR, with one record for every CDR3 protein. The table includes 650,000 to 800,000 distinct CDR3 sequences, approximately 15% detected once. The V and J ends lost 1 base and 9 bases, in that order; junction bases with no gene match: 8. CDR1 LGHDT and CDR2 YNNKEL come from the germline V gene (reference sequence). The CDR3 sequence is 14 residues long. The rearrangement links TRBV3-1 to TRBJ2-7; 8 positions agree with TRBD1. The sequencing sample was made of memory CD4+ T cells from blood. The receptor comes from a female donor in good health, serving as a healthy control. The CDR3 bases are TGTGCCAGCAGCCAAGCCCAGGGGGCGGGTGGGCAGTACTTC. Protein sequence: CASSQAQGAGGQYF.